The 20 T cell receptor beta chains below come from one sample, sequenced in a study of blood T cell repertoires in COVID-19. The assay was immunoSEQ multiplex PCR, and TCRdb's table has in-frame clones only and misses some. This sample has around 300,000 clones, with nearly 90% found just once. The sample consisted of PBMCs or T cells enriched from blood (not recorded which). All receptors derive from a woman between 18 and 29 years old with acute COVID-19.

The gene calls are TRBV5-8 and TRBJ2-1; 13 bases are a match to TRBD2. V was pared by 0 bases and J by 4 bases, with 7 bases of the junction left unmatched. The CDR3 runs 18 residues. From germline, CDR1 is SGHTS and CDR2 YDEGEE. The CDR3 protein is CASSLGTSGSVMYNEQFF. The CDR3 coding sequence is TGTGCCAGCAGCTTGGGGACTAGCGGGAGTGTAATGTACAATGAGCAGTTCTTC.

The rearrangement uses TRBV7-6 and TRBJ2-2; 11 bases agree with TRBD2. This CDR3 has 16 amino acids. From germline, CDR1 is SGHVS and CDR2 FNYEAQ. V lost 3 bases, J lost 7 bases, and 7 bases stayed unmatched. The DNA of the CDR3 is TGTGCCAGCAGCTTTGTAGCGGGAGGGCCGGTCGGGGAGCTGTTTTTT. It yields the protein CASSFVAGGPVGELFF.

This sequence joins TRBV7-2 and TRBJ2-1, with TRBD2 matching over 8 bases. Germline CDR1 reads SGHTA; CDR2 reads FQGNSA. The CDR3 totals 16 residues. Unmatched junction bases numbered 14, after V lost 1 base and J lost 12 bases. CDR3 DNA sequence: TGTGCCAGCAGCTTAGTGGCGGGAGGCGGGAGTCCCGGGCAGTTCTTC. Residues: CASSLVAGGGSPGQFF.

J is TRBJ1-2 and V is TRBV6-5; maybe TRBD1 (6 bases). V was trimmed by 7 bases and J by 3 bases, leaving 15 bases between them. The CDR3 loop spans 14 amino acids. The germline CDR1 and CDR2 sequences are MNHEY and SVGAGI. CDR3 nucleotide sequence: TGTGCCAGCAAAACAGAACAGGGCGACTATGGCTACACCTTC. This translates into CASKTEQGDYGYTF.

The chain has TRBV2 and TRBJ2-7; maybe TRBD1 (5 bases). Germline values: CDR1 SNHLY, CDR2 FYNNEI. The CDR3 has 14 residues. V was clipped by 2 bases and J by 2 bases, with 10 bases between them. The CDR3: CASSERGTTYEQYF. CDR3 nucleotide sequence: TGTGCCAGCAGTGAAAGGGGAACCACCTACGAGCAGTACTTC.

The gene calls are TRBV7-9 and TRBJ2-7; 7 positions match TRBD2. Germline V gene data show CDR1 as SEHNR and CDR2 as FQNEAQ (reference sequence). This CDR3 spans 17 amino acids. The trim removed 5 bases at V and 3 bases at J, leaving 16 bases unmatched. In nucleotides, the CDR3 is TGTGCCAGCAGCCTTAGGCCCTCTGGCGGGAGAAACTACGAGCAGTACTTC. Translation gives CASSLRPSGGRNYEQYF.

The count of this clone is one. The genes are TRBV5-8 and TRBJ2-7; perhaps TRBD2 as D (5 bases). CDR1 is SGHTS, CDR2 YDEGEE, per germline. The V end was cut by 7 bases, the J end by 3 bases, with 17 bases between. CDR3 length: 14 residues. CDR3 loop: CASPPRAGSYEQYF. The CDR3 region has the DNA TGTGCCAGCCCTCCACGCGCTGGGAGCTACGAGCAGTACTTC.

This clone has only a few counts. The rearrangement links TRBV11-2 to TRBJ2-7; D is perhaps TRBD2 (6 bases). The CDR3 loop spans 15 amino acids. Trimming shortened V by 5 bases and J by 2 bases, and 16 bases separated the two germline ends. The germline V gene has CDR1 SGHAT and CDR2 FQNNGV. This CDR3 is CASSPRRAAPYEQYF. Here the CDR3 DNA reads TGTGCCAGCAGCCCCCGGAGGGCCGCACCCTACGAGCAGTACTTC.

The chain uses TRBV7-8 and TRBJ2-5; TRBD2 matches 8 bases. Germline CDR1 reads SGHVS; CDR2 reads FQNEAQ. The CDR3 extends over 20 amino acids. V shed 1 base and J 3 bases; nucleotides not matched to a gene: 19. The CDR3 sequence is CASSLVGQGVSGRLKETQYF. The CDR3 bases are TGTGCCAGCAGCTTAGTGGGGCAGGGCGTGAGCGGGAGACTGAAAGAGACCCAGTACTTC.

This clone has a single count. The chain uses TRBV7-2 and TRBJ2-7, with D possibly TRBD1 on 5 matching bases. CDR3 length: 14 amino acids. CDR1 and CDR2 from the germline V gene are SGHTA and FQGNSA. The V and J ends lost 3 bases and 2 bases respectively, with 11 bases between them. The CDR3 reads CASSFIDSTYEQYF. CDR3 DNA sequence: TGTGCCAGCAGCTTCATCGACAGCACCTACGAGCAGTACTTC.

The V call is TRBV15, the J call TRBJ2-3, with no clear D. Germline V gives CDR1 LNHNV, CDR2 YYDKDF (reference sequence). The ends were cut back, 1 base at V and 2 bases at J, with 13 bases in the middle. This CDR3 is built from 16 residues. The CDR3 region is CATSRAVSANTDTQYF. CDR3 sequence (DNA): TGTGCCACCAGCAGAGCGGTGAGCGCAAACACAGATACGCAGTATTTT.

V usage is TRBV10-1 and J usage is TRBJ1-1; no firm D call. Per the germline V gene, CDR1 is WNHNN and CDR2 is SYGVQD (reference sequence). V was shortened by 2 bases and J by 6 bases, with 10 bases between the two germline ends. The CDR3 loop spans 13 amino acids. The CDR3, as DNA: TGCGCCAGCAGTGAGGTGAGCAACGCTGAAGCTTTCTTT. This gives the protein CASSEVSNAEAFF.

The chain combines TRBV4-1 with TRBJ2-1; the match to TRBD2 covers 10 bases. Germline assignment: CDR1 MGHRA and CDR2 YSYEKL. Losses at the gene ends were 0 bases for V and 4 bases for J; bases not matched to a gene: 6. The CDR3 extends over 17 amino acids. CDR3 protein: CASSQDPAGGRYNEQFF. The CDR3 DNA sequence: TGCGCCAGCAGCCAAGACCCAGCGGGAGGGAGATACAATGAGCAGTTCTTC.

The chain carries TRBV18 and TRBJ2-1; 9 bases agree with TRBD2. The CDR3 contains 16 residues. CDR1 and CDR2 from the germline V gene are KGHSH and LQKENI. With V trimmed by 6 bases and J by 4 bases, 10 bases remained unmatched. The CDR3, as DNA: TGTGCCAGCTCCGACTCCAGCGGGAGGAGATACAATGAGCAGTTCTTC. It encodes CASSDSSGRRYNEQFF. The full variable domain, its missing parts supplied by reference TRBV18 and TRBJ2-1, is NAGVMQNPRHLVRRRGQEARLRCSPMKGHSHVYWYRQLPEEGLKFMVYLQKENIIDESGMPKERFSAEFPKEGPSILRIQQVVRGDSAAYFCASSDSSGRRYNEQFFGPGTRLTVL.

This chain connects TRBV5-4 to TRBJ2-1, with no clear D. This CDR3 spans 14 amino acids. Germline V lookup: CDR1 SGHNT, CDR2 YYREEE (reference sequence). V dropped 1 base and J dropped 0 bases, with 5 bases sitting between them. CDR3 sequence: CASSLTGSYNEQFF. DNA of the CDR3: TGTGCCAGCAGCTTGACGGGCTCCTACAATGAGCAGTTCTTC.

V usage is TRBV19 and J usage is TRBJ1-2; no reliable D call. The ends were cut back, 10 bases at V and 4 bases at J, with 13 bases in the middle. The CDR3 loop spans 12 amino acids. The germline V gene encodes CDR1 LNHDA and CDR2 SQIVND (reference sequence). This CDR3 reads CAIYGVGYGYTF. The CDR3 coding sequence is TGTGCCATCTACGGGGTAGGCTATGGCTACACCTTC.

A few counts support this clone. The V gene is TRBV11-2, the J gene TRBJ2-5, with 9 bases fitting TRBD1. The CDR3 runs to 16 residues. Per the germline V gene, CDR1 is SGHAT and CDR2 is FQNNGV. Germline trimming cut 0 bases from V and 5 bases from J; bases unmatched to any gene: 7. Here the CDR3 DNA reads TGTGCCAGCAGCTTAGAAACCGGGACAGGGAGGGAGACCCAGTACTTC. It codes for CASSLETGTGRETQYF.

This clone was seen a single time. The chain links TRBV28 to TRBJ1-6, with D possibly TRBD1 on 5 matching bases. CDR3 size: 17 residues. Looked up from germline, CDR1 is MDHEN and CDR2 is SYDVKM. The V end lost 3 bases, the J end lost 0 bases, and 12 bases lay between the germline ends. The CDR3 nucleotides read TGTGCCAGCAGTTTGGGAGGGGTCTCCTCCTATAATTCACCCCTCCACTTT. Translation: CASSLGGVSSYNSPLHF.

This chain's CDR3 is CSVAGDSGNTIYF. CDR3 nucleotide sequence: TGCAGCGTTGCAGGGGACTCTGGAAACACCATATATTTT. The V gene is TRBV29-1, the J gene TRBJ1-3, with D perhaps TRBD1 (6 bases). This CDR3 comprises 13 residues. Germline V gene lookup returns CDR1 SQVTM and CDR2 ANQGSEA. V lost 4 bases, J lost 0 bases, and 7 bases lay in between.

This sequence joins TRBV27 and TRBJ1-1; D is uncertain. CDR1 MNHEY and CDR2 SMNVEV come from the germline V gene (reference sequence). The V end lost 3 bases, the J end lost 8 bases, and 13 bases lay between the germline ends. The CDR3 has 13 amino acids. In DNA form, the CDR3 reads TGTGCCAGCAGTTTTTCTTTATATTCCGAAGCTTTCTTT. It translates to CASSFSLYSEAFF.